The 17 T cell receptor beta chains below come from one sample, sequenced in a study of a mutant IDH1 vaccine in newly diagnosed glioma. The repertoire was sequenced with immunoSEQ multiplex PCR; TCRdb's copy has only in-frame clones and lacks some. The sample lists tens of thousands of clones; roughly 80% were seen once. No cognate antigen is known for these TCRs. The time point here: week 23, last vaccination. In every dose of vaccine, 300 ug of mutant IDH1 20-mer peptide was given alongside topical imiquimod. Sample: PBMCs, taken from a glioma patient whose treatment included an IDH1 peptide vaccine. The source of these receptors is a man aged 50 to 59 with glioma.

The V call is TRBV4-1, the J call TRBJ2-7; the match to TRBD1 covers 7 bases. CDR1 and CDR2 from the germline V gene are MGHRA and YSYEKL. The junction had 9 bases not matched to a gene; V was cut back by 4 bases and J by 6 bases. The CDR3 totals 14 residues. The DNA for the CDR3 is TGCGCCAGCAGCCCGACAGGGTATCGAAGCGAGCAGTACTTC. Amino acids: CASSPTGYRSEQYF.

The table lists this clone with a few counts. The rearrangement uses TRBV30 and TRBJ1-2, with 7 bases identical to TRBD1. Looked up from germline, CDR1 is GTSNPN and CDR2 is SVGIG (reference sequence). This CDR3 region has 13 residues. V gave up 3 bases and J gave up 7 bases; unmatched junction bases: 8. The CDR3 loop reads CAWSARQGGGYTF. CDR3 DNA sequence: TGTGCCTGGAGCGCGAGACAGGGTGGTGGCTACACCTTC.

This clone was seen a single time. V usage is TRBV7-6 and J usage is TRBJ2-7, with 9 positions matching TRBD2. This CDR3 has 19 residues. The ends lost 1 base at V and 0 bases at J; junction bases unmatched: 13. Germline V gene lookup returns CDR1 SGHVS and CDR2 FNYEAQ. CDR3 nucleotide sequence: TGTGCCAGCAGCTTAGGCCCCCCAGGAGCGGGGGGCAGCTCCTACGAGCAGTACTTC. Translating it yields CASSLGPPGAGGSSYEQYF. Complete variable domain (other parts from reference TRBV7-6 and TRBJ2-7): GAGVSQSPRYKVTKRGQDVALRCDPISGHVSLYWYRQALGQGPEFLTYFNYEAQQDKSGLPNDRFSAERPEGSISTLTIQRTEQRDSAMYRCASSLGPPGAGGSSYEQYFGPGTRLTVT.

This clone came up once. The V gene is TRBV11-1, the J gene TRBJ2-7; 9 bases line up with TRBD1. Trimming removed 1 base from V and 7 bases from J; junction bases left unmatched: 8. CDR1 SGHAT and CDR2 FQDESV come from the germline V gene (reference sequence). This CDR3 comprises 15 residues. CDR3 sequence reads: CASSLEGQGSREQYF. For the CDR3, the DNA is TGTGCCAGCAGCTTAGAGGGACAGGGAAGCCGAGAGCAGTACTTC.

In this sample, this clone turned up a few times. The chain uses TRBV4-1 and TRBJ1-1, with TRBD1 identical over 11 bases. The CDR3 is 15 amino acids. Germline V gene data show CDR1 as MGHRA and CDR2 as YSYEKL. V dropped 3 bases and J dropped 5; count of bases not matched to a gene: 5. The CDR3 protein is CASSHPGQGETEAFF. CDR3 in DNA: TGCGCCAGCAGCCATCCGGGACAGGGGGAAACTGAAGCTTTCTTT.

The genes are TRBV2 and TRBJ2-7; 10 nucleotides match TRBD1. V gave up 4 bases and J gave up 0 bases; unmatched junction bases: 12. Germline V gene data show CDR1 as SNHLY and CDR2 as FYNNEI. The CDR3 sequence is 18 residues long. In nucleotides, the CDR3 is TGTGCCAGCAGTGTGCCGGGACAGGGGTCCTTAAGCTCCTACGAGCAGTACTTC. Protein product: CASSVPGQGSLSSYEQYF.

The chain combines TRBV7-9 with TRBJ2-2, with TRBD1 as a possible D gene (6 bases). V was shortened by 5 bases and J by 6 bases, with 7 bases between the two germline ends. Germline V lookup: CDR1 SEHNR, CDR2 FQNEAQ (reference sequence). The CDR3 loop spans 12 amino acids. The CDR3 sequence is CASSPGAGELFF. The CDR3 bases are TGTGCCAGCAGCCCAGGGGCCGGGGAGCTGTTTTTT.

The rearrangement links TRBV25-1 to TRBJ1-3; no clear D gene. The CDR3 sequence is 14 residues long. V shed 6 bases and J shed 3 bases, with 12 bases lying between them. The germline CDR1 and CDR2 sequences are MGHDK and SYGVNS. The CDR3 here is CASRPTGFGNTIYF. Written as DNA, the CDR3 is TGTGCCAGCAGGCCAACGGGTTTTGGAAACACCATATATTTT.

This clone was counted between two and nine times. V and J are TRBV5-1 and TRBJ2-7, with 11 bases aligning to TRBD2. This CDR3 is built from 17 residues. CDR1 and CDR2 from the germline V gene are SGHRS and YFSETQ. Trimming at V came to 2 bases and at J to 0 bases, leaving 7 bases not matched to a gene. The CDR3: CASSFSSTSGASYEQYF. CDR3 DNA sequence: TGCGCCAGCAGCTTCTCTTCGACTAGCGGGGCCTCCTACGAGCAGTACTTC.

The V and J genes are TRBV5-1 and TRBJ2-5, with 13 bases fitting TRBD2. This CDR3 spans 16 amino acids. CDR1 SGHRS and CDR2 YFSETQ come from the germline V gene. V lost 4 bases to trimming and J lost 5 bases; unmatched junction nucleotides: 8. In DNA, the CDR3 is TGCGCCAGCAGCCGAACGGGACTAGCGGGGTCGGAGACCCAGTACTTC. Translating gives CASSRTGLAGSETQYF.

The chain has TRBV15 and TRBJ2-6, with 11 bases aligning to TRBD1. From germline, CDR1 is LNHNV and CDR2 YYDKDF (reference sequence). J was trimmed by 4 bases and V by 0 bases; bases with no gene match: 11. This CDR3 has 20 amino acids. CDR3 nucleotide sequence: TGTGCCACCAGCAGAGATCCCCCCCCGGACAGGGGGCAAGGGGCCAACGTCCTGACTTTC. Protein: CATSRDPPPDRGQGANVLTF.

This clone has only one observation. The rearrangement uses TRBV5-4 and TRBJ2-7; 11 bases agree with TRBD1. The CDR3 has 15 amino acids. Germline CDR1 SGHNT, CDR2 YYREEE (reference sequence). The trim removed 4 bases at V and 2 bases at J, leaving 5 bases unmatched. CDR3 in amino acids: CASSTRTGGPYEQYF. As DNA, the CDR3 is TGTGCCAGCAGCACTCGGACAGGGGGCCCCTACGAGCAGTACTTC.

This chain connects TRBV20-1 to TRBJ1-1; D is unresolved. V shed 3 bases and J shed 8 bases, with 10 bases lying between them. CDR1 is DFQATT, CDR2 SNEGSKA, per germline (reference sequence). CDR3 length: 11 residues. The CDR3, as DNA: TGCAGTGCTAGGCCTAGGTTAGAAGCTTTCTTT. Translating gives CSARPRLEAFF.

The gene calls are TRBV28 and TRBJ2-5; D is ambiguous. The V gene's germline CDR1 is MDHEN and CDR2 SYDVKM. This CDR3 has 15 amino acids. Trimming pared 4 bases from V and 2 bases from J, leaving 14 bases between. DNA of the CDR3: TGTGCCAGCAGTTCGGACCTTTCCCTGCAAGAGACCCAGTACTTC. This sequence encodes CASSSDLSLQETQYF.

The chain recombines TRBV7-3 with TRBJ1-1; 7 bases agree with TRBD1. CDR1 is SGHTA, CDR2 FQGTGA, per germline. This CDR3 has 16 amino acids. Unmatched junction bases numbered 8, after V lost 2 bases and J lost 2 bases. The CDR3 region has the DNA TGTGCCAGCAGCTTAGAGGCAGGGGGATTCAACACTGAAGCTTTCTTT. Residues: CASSLEAGGFNTEAFF.

The CDR3: CASSLDRSGVGTQYF. The CDR3 bases are TGTGCCAGCAGCTTAGATAGGAGCGGGGTAGGGACCCAGTACTTC. This chain links TRBV11-2 with TRBJ2-5, with 7 bases lining up with TRBD2. This CDR3 region has 15 residues. V shed 0 bases and J 7 bases; nucleotides not matched to a gene: 8. The germline V gene encodes CDR1 SGHAT and CDR2 FQNNGV.

The rearrangement joins TRBV9 to TRBJ1-5, with TRBD1 as a possible D gene (5 bases). The CDR3 spans 14 residues. Per the germline V gene, CDR1 is SGDLS and CDR2 is YYNGEE. The V and J ends lost 9 bases and 0 bases respectively, with 13 bases between them. The CDR3 region has the DNA TGTGCCACCGTGGGGGGTTATAGCAATCAGCCCCAGCATTTT. Residues: CATVGGYSNQPQHF.